This is a list of T cell receptor beta chains from one sample in a study of blood T cell repertoires in COVID-19. The data were produced by immunoSEQ multiplex PCR, yet TCRdb's version contains in-frame clones alone and is incomplete. This table has hundreds of thousands of clones, roughly 86% appearing once. Sequencing was done on a sample of peripheral blood. The receptors shown here come from a woman aged 25 to 39 who had recovered from COVID-19. The CDR3 runs from the conserved cysteine through the conserved F or W.

j_gene: TRBJ2-1
v_gene: TRBV5-5
CDR3aa: CASSLEASGWGNEQFF

j_gene: TRBJ1-5
v_gene: TRBV6-5
CDR3aa: CASSRGQGASQPQHF

j_gene: TRBJ1-5
v_gene: TRBV10-3
CDR3aa: CAIRGQGDQPQHF

j_gene: TRBJ1-6
v_gene: TRBV19
CDR3aa: CASSTRQSSYNSPLHF

j_gene: TRBJ2-1
v_gene: TRBV14
CDR3aa: CASSPVAGSYNEQFF

j_gene: TRBJ2-5
v_gene: TRBV4-3
CDR3aa: CASSQLRRGGETQYF

j_gene: TRBJ2-5
v_gene: TRBV6-1
CDR3aa: CASSEYSGGEETQYF

j_gene: TRBJ2-3
v_gene: TRBV28
CDR3aa: CASSGDSLAPTDTQYF

j_gene: TRBJ1-2
v_gene: TRBV5-5
CDR3aa: CASSGTGYGYTF

j_gene: TRBJ2-3
v_gene: TRBV29-1
CDR3aa: CSVELILERTDTQYF